This TCR beta chain was observed in a study of blood T cell repertoires in COVID-19. Across the whole study: Sites in the United States, Italy and Spain provided acute and convalescent COVID-19 samples. From T cells, B-cell-depleted T cells, or PBMCs came the material, which was cDNA or gDNA.

In the authors' methods: Estimates of nucleated cell counts were drawn from the amplification of reference gene primers. The method was immunoSEQ multiplex PCR; TCRdb's version includes in-frame clones alone and lacks a portion of them. That table gives V, J and clone size, and the DNA gave D and trimming. The table shows 250,000 or so clones, with approximately 80% occurring only once. J was trimmed by 2 bases and V by 5 bases; bases with no gene match: 2. From germline, CDR1 is SGHVS and CDR2 FNYEAQ. The CDR3 has 13 amino acids. This TCR derives from a man older than 75 with acute or convalescent COVID-19. Sequencing used peripheral blood. The chain employs TRBV7-6 and TRBJ1-2, with 7 bases aligning to TRBD1. CDR3 DNA sequence: TGTGCCAGCAGCCCGGGACAGAACTATGGCTACACCTTC. It yields the protein CASSPGQNYGYTF.